This TCR beta chain was captured in a study of radiotherapy plus CTLA-4 blockade in lung cancer. Study outcomes and limitations: In blood, after radiotherapy plus ipilimumab, tumor-derived TCR clones expanded.

Turning to this clone: Its specificity is not known. Other DNA variants within this sample encode the same CDR3.

Only in-frame clones appear in the TCRdb table, and some are missing; sequencing was by immunoSEQ multiplex PCR. The data contain fewer than 70,000 clones, 70% to 85% of them singletons. This CDR3 contains 13 residues. The V and J ends lost 1 base and 1 base respectively, with 4 bases between them. CDR1 is SEHNR, CDR2 FQNEAQ, per germline (reference sequence). This sequence was found in a human donor with non-small cell lung cancer who had a complete response to radiotherapy plus ipilimumab. The specimen was peripheral blood, collected from a patient treated with radiotherapy plus ipilimumab. The rearrangement uses TRBV7-9 and TRBJ1-1; D is unresolved. The CDR3 sequence: CASSLEGNTEAFF. DNA of the CDR3: TGTGCCAGCAGCTTAGAAGGGAACACTGAAGCTTTCTTT.